A selection of T cell receptor beta chains follows, all from one sample in a study of vaccination effects on CD4 cells after COVID-19. For these TCRs, the target antigens are not known. Only in-frame clones appear in the TCRdb table, and some are missing; sequencing was by immunoSEQ multiplex PCR. The sample has around 54,000 clones, around 80% seen once; the top ten hold about 2.2%. This specimen was CD4+ T cells from PBMCs cultured with HCoV-229E spike peptides, taken before COVID-19 vaccination. These receptors all come from a human donor who received a COVID-19 vaccine. Both conserved end residues are part of each CDR3. A D gene is named only where the DNA matches it firmly. Clone size is stated in some rows and not others, as once, few, many or a class when expanded.

d_gene,abundance,j_gene,v_gene,CDR3aa,CDR3nt
-,-,TRBJ2-1,TRBV5-1,CASSYGNSYNEQFF,TGCGCCAGCAGCTATGGGAACTCCTACAATGAGCAGTTCTTC
-,-,TRBJ1-3,TRBV9,CASSVAAASGNTIYF,TGTGCCAGCAGCGTCGCAGCCGCATCTGGAAACACCATATATTTT
TRBD2,-,TRBJ2-3,TRBV6-6,CATRTSGVSDTQYF,TGTGCCACCCGGACTAGCGGGGTTTCAGATACGCAGTATTTT
-,-,TRBJ1-1,TRBV11-3,CASLGGGWGAEAFF,TGTGCCAGCCTGGGGGGCGGGTGGGGAGCTGAAGCTTTCTTT
-,-,TRBJ2-2,TRBV6-5,CASRSTVGELFF,TGTGCCAGCAGATCGACAGTCGGGGAGCTGTTTTTT
-,once,TRBJ1-1,TRBV12-3/TRBV12-4,CASSLHRLTEAFF,TGTGCCAGCAGTTTACATCGTTTGACTGAAGCTTTCTTT
-,few,TRBJ1-2,TRBV5-6,CASSFPRTIANYGYTF,TGTGCCAGCAGCTTCCCCCGGACGATCGCTAACTATGGCTACACCTTC
TRBD1,-,TRBJ2-3,TRBV24-1,CATSWTGASTDTQYF,TGTGCCACCAGTTGGACAGGGGCGAGCACAGATACGCAGTATTTT
TRBD1,-,TRBJ2-3,TRBV10-3,CAIANRGQGDTQYF,TGTGCCATCGCAAACAGGGGACAGGGAGATACGCAGTATTTT
-,-,TRBJ2-2,TRBV7-8,CASSLGGGANTGELFF,TGTGCCAGCAGCTTAGGGGGCGGGGCGAACACCGGGGAGCTGTTTTTT
-,-,TRBJ2-1,TRBV19,CASSAGYNEQFF,TGTGCCAGTAGTGCGGGGTACAATGAGCAGTTCTTC
-,once,TRBJ1-2,TRBV19,CASSMLGTGGYTF,TGTGCCAGTAGTATGTTGGGGACGGGCGGCTACACCTTC
-,-,TRBJ2-5,TRBV5-1,CASSLLPGPETQYF,TGCGCCAGCAGCTTGCTGCCCGGTCCAGAGACCCAGTACTTC
-,-,TRBJ1-1,TRBV2,CASTGLGNLEAFF,TGTGCCAGCACGGGGCTCGGAAATCTTGAAGCTTTCTTT
TRBD1,-,TRBJ2-1,TRBV5-5,CASSATGSSYNEQFF,TGTGCCAGCAGCGCGACAGGGAGCTCCTACAATGAGCAGTTCTTC
-,-,TRBJ2-1,TRBV6-2/TRBV6-3,CASSYDGTNNEQFF,TGTGCCAGCAGTTACGACGGCACCAACAATGAGCAGTTCTTC
-,-,TRBJ1-1,TRBV7-2,CASSPEPRNIPGDGAFF,TGTGCCAGCAGCCCTGAACCGAGAAACATCCCCGGGGACGGAGCTTTCTTT
-,-,TRBJ2-2,TRBV2,CARDIRGNTGELFF,TGTGCCAGAGATATCAGGGGAAACACCGGGGAGCTGTTTTTT
TRBD1,-,TRBJ2-3,TRBV18,CASSPGTESTDTQYF,TGTGCCAGCTCACCTGGGACAGAGAGCACAGATACGCAGTATTTT
-,-,TRBJ2-5,TRBV6-1,CASSEDPGRETQYF,TGTGCCAGCAGTGAAGATCCGGGTCGGGAGACCCAGTACTTC
-,few,TRBJ2-5,TRBV9,CASSRGQETQYF,TGTGCCAGCAGTAGGGGGCAAGAGACCCAGTACTTC
TRBD1,-,TRBJ1-6,TRBV6-2/TRBV6-3,CASSQRQGLDSPLHF,TGTGCCAGCAGTCAGAGACAGGGGCTCGATTCACCCCTCCACTTT
-,-,TRBJ2-5,TRBV10-1,CASSEGNSGAQYF,TGCGCCAGCAGTGAAGGGAACTCAGGGGCCCAGTACTTC
TRBD2,-,TRBJ2-3,TRBV30,CAWTGGGAGDTQYF,TGTGCCTGGACGGGCGGGGGGGCCGGAGATACGCAGTATTTT
TRBD2,-,TRBJ2-5,TRBV6-5,CASSYSTAGDWTQYF,TGTGCCAGCAGTTACTCGACAGCGGGGGATTGGACCCAGTACTTC
-,-,TRBJ1-2,TRBV6-4,CASSESGAGYGYTF,TGTGCCAGCAGTGAATCAGGGGCGGGCTATGGCTACACCTTC
-,-,TRBJ2-5,TRBV6-5,CASSYDNVEETQYF,TGTGCCAGCAGTTACGACAATGTGGAGGAGACCCAGTACTTC
TRBD2,-,TRBJ2-5,TRBV3-1/TRBV3-2,CASSPAGGGYQETQYF,TGTGCCAGCAGCCCTGCGGGCGGGGGGTACCAAGAGACCCAGTACTTC
TRBD1,once,TRBJ1-1,TRBV5-1,CASSSRTGSITEAFF,TGCGCCAGCAGCTCCCGGACAGGATCGATCACTGAAGCTTTCTTT
TRBD1,once,TRBJ2-5,TRBV3-1/TRBV3-2,CASSWTGGQETQYF,TGTGCCAGCAGCTGGACAGGGGGCCAAGAGACCCAGTACTTC
TRBD1,once,TRBJ1-2,TRBV6-1,CASSEVQGLGGYTF,TGTGCCAGCAGTGAAGTACAGGGGCTTGGGGGCTACACCTTC